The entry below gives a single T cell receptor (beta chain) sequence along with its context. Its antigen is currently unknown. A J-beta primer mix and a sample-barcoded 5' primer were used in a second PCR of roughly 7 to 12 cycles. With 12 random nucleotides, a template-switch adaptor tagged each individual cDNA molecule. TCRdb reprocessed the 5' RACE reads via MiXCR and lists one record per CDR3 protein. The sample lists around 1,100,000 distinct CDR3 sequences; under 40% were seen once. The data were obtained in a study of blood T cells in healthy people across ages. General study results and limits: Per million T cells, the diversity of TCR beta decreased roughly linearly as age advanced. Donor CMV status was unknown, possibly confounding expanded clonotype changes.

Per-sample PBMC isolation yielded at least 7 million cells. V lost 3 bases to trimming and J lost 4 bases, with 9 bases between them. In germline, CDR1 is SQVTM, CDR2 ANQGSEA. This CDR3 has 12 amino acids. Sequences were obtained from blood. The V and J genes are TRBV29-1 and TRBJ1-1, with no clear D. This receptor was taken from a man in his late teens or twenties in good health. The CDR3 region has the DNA TGCAGCGTTGATTATCCGGGCACTGAAGCTTTCTTT. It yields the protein CSVDYPGTEAFF.